This T cell receptor (beta chain) was sequenced during a study of CD8 T cells in Susac syndrome. CD8+ and CD4+ T cells from blood underwent TCR beta sequencing, which was carried out in a high-throughput format. TEMRA cells were FACS-enriched, and CD8+ and CD4+ T cells were isolated negatively. The CDR3 totals 15 residues. Germline V gene data show CDR1 as SGHVS and CDR2 as FQNEAQ. Trimming took 7 bases from V and 4 from J, leaving 20 bases between them. Reverse transcription of about 0.5 to 1 ug RNA used random hexamers. TCR beta CDR3 was amplified by immunoSEQ multiplex PCR. This amplification extended across 54 Vbeta and 13 Jbeta segments. TCRdb re-called the immunoSEQ multiplex PCR reads through MiXCR, storing one row per CDR3 protein. The sample has about 150,000 distinct CDR3 sequences; about 94% are singletons.

This sequence joins TRBV7-8 and TRBJ2-7; D perhaps matches TRBD1 (6 bases). The sample taken for sequencing was CD8+ T cells from PBMCs. This TCR was sampled from a human donor with multiple sclerosis. This CDR3 reads CASTPVGADPYEQYF. The CDR3 coding sequence is TGTGCCAGCACCCCGGTGGGGGCCGATCCTTACGAGCAGTACTTC.